This T cell receptor (beta chain) was sequenced during a study of T cells in Graves' hyperthyroidism and ophthalmopathy (dated by TCRdb to between 2019 and 2020). Turning to the overall study: Peripheral blood was collected at initial diagnosis, before any treatment. To identify distinguishing TCR V-J signatures, a discovery cohort of about a hundred patients was used, comprising 43 with Graves' ophthalmopathy and some 57 with stable Graves' hyperthyroidism. An independent validation cohort of around 20 hyperthyroidism patients and 15 or so patients who later progressed to ophthalmopathy tested prospective prediction of ophthalmopathy. The 75 to 100 discovery patients were randomly divided into training and test sets at a 7:3 ratio. In addition, the study compared T-cell repertoires in thyroid tissue and in blood from a handful of Graves' hyperthyroidism patients. Following sampling, methimazole starting at 30 mg daily was given to hyperthyroidism patients, and high-dose intravenous methylprednisolone was given to ophthalmopathy patients. The paper reports TCR Vbeta CDR3 sequencing of over 120 peripheral blood samples: approximately 43 ophthalmopathy, fewer than 85 hyperthyroidism and 17 progressor patients.

This clonotype showed up many times. Its antigen has not been determined. No much larger clone exists at a distance of one base, and base qualities are not known. TCR beta CDR3 regions were amplified from RNA transcripts. The TCR CDR3 was subjected to a first round of RT-PCR using the HTBI primer set and the Qiagen OneStep RT-PCR kit. Libraries were constructed in a second round of multiplex PCR, after which size selection and purification were carried out. The libraries were sequenced on an Illumina HiSeq2000 using paired-end 100 bp reads. Regarding the original processing steps: SOAPnuke was used to process the raw data, with reads discarded if the reads contained adapters or uncalled bases, had a mean Phred below 15, or lacked an exact constant-primer or identifier match. COPE v1.2.5 was used to merge the high-quality paired reads, and each unique nucleotide sequence was defined as a clonotype. MiTCR v1.1 was used to align the clonotypes against IMGT TRBV, TRBD and TRBJ reference segments. Only V-J combinations with frequency above 0.0001, covering 99% to 99.2% of repertoires, were analysed. The TCS score was defined as the ratio of F50 (clonal expansion) to E x V (chaos), calculated using BLOSUM62-based TCRdist between CDR3 peptides within each V-J. Welch's t-statistics and random forest reduced roughly 540 V-J features to 10 to 15, which were used in a naive Bayes classifier (R e1071). TCRdb reprocessed the public reads (quality trimming at Q25 with fastp, clone calling with MiXCR) and kept in-frame beta chains. Rows with one shared CDR3 protein collapse into an entry with the most common genes and DNA. The V and J calls, along with clone size, are taken from TCRdb and not from the paper's own processing. This sample has around 300,000 distinct CDR3 sequences in its table, and roughly 15% of those were observed once. Around 8% of the sample is held by the ten biggest clonotypes.

Graves' hyperthyroidism was defined as stable when no progression to ophthalmopathy occurred over 18 months of follow-up. Hyperthyroidism patients were newly diagnosed, with disease duration under 2 months, and aged 18 to 65 years. Any patient with an uncontrolled infection, another autoimmune disease, pregnancy or lactation was excluded. Diagnoses were established on the basis of clinical symptoms, serum thyroxine and TRAb, thyroid ultrasound, and orbital computed tomography. Ficoll-Paque density gradient centrifugation was used to isolate PBMCs from under 11 ml of fresh peripheral blood. Trizol reagent was used to extract total RNA, and RNA quality was then checked on an Agilent 2100 Bioanalyzer. The paper as a whole reports these results and caveats: Blood samples also contained most of the expanded thyroid clonotypes (frequency above 0.001), which suggests that blood repertoires may reflect thyroid immune responses. In cross-validation, a model built on a 13 V-J signature told ophthalmopathy apart from stable hyperthyroidism with under 90% sensitivity and 81% to 82% specificity, and in testing the same model reached 80%/75%. Sample size was not statistically predetermined, and blinding of investigators to group allocation was not performed. In validation, the model predicted progression to ophthalmopathy a median of about 5.9 months before onset, with roughly 70% sensitivity and roughly 73% specificity.

Specimen: blood. This TCR derives from a middle-aged woman with Graves' hyperthyroidism.

The CDR3: CASRRGTVTEAFF. The nucleotide sequence is TGTGCCAGCAGGCGCGGGACAGTCACTGAAGCTTTCTTT. The V and J segments used are TRBV3-1 and TRBJ1-1, and 7 junction bases match TRBD1. From the germline V gene (reference sequence), CDR1 is LGHDT and CDR2 is YNNKEL. From its cysteine to its phenylalanine, the CDR3 spans 13 amino acids. The retained sequence is limited to the CDR3, 39 bases, with the frame set at the first base. Relative to germline, V is missing 6 bases and J is missing 4 bases, with 5 bases of the junction outside any gene match.